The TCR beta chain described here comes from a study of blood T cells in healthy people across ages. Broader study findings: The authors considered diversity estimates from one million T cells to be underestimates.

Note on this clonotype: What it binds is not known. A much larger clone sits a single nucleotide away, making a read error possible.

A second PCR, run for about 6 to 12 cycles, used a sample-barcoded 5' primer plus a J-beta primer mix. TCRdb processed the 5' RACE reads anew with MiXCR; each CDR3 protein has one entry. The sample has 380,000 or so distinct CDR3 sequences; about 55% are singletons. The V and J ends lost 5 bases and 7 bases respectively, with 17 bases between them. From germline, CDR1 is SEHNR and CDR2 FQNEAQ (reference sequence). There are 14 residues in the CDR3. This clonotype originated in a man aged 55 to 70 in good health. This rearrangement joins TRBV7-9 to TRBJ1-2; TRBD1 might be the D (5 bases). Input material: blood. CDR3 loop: CASSPNGGAAGYTF. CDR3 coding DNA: TGTGCCAGCAGCCCTAATGGGGGTGCAGCTGGCTACACCTTC.